This T cell receptor beta chain was sequenced for a study of T-cell reconstitution after alpha-beta-depleted transplantation in children. Germline V gene lookup returns CDR1 DFQATT and CDR2 SNEGSKA (reference sequence). V lost 6 bases to trimming and J lost 2 bases, with 11 bases between them. The CDR3 consists of 13 residues. The authors prepared the TCRbeta library with unique molecular identifiers. Via MiXCR, TCRdb re-called the PCR reads, giving one row per CDR3 protein. The table includes about 640,000 distinct CDR3 sequences, approximately 17% detected once. Here the sequenced sample was PBMCs from the stem cell graft donor, taken from the stem cell graft. The chain couples TRBV20-1 to TRBJ1-5; D is possibly TRBD1 (6 bases). The receptor was derived from a human donor who donated a stem cell graft to a child with acute myeloid leukemia. CDR3: CSAHYRGNQPQHF. As DNA, the CDR3 is TGCAGTGCCCATTACAGGGGCAATCAGCCCCAGCATTTT.